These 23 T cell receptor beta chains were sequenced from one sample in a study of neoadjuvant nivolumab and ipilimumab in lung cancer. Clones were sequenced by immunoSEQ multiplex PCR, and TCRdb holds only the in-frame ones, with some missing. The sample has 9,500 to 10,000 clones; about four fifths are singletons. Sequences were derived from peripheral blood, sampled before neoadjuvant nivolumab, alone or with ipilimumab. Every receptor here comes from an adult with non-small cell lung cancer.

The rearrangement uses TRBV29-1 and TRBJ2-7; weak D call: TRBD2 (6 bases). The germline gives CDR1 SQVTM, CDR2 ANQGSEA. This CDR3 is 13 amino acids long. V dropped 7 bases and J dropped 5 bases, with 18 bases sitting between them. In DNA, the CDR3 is TGCAGCGCCCGTTACGGGAGCGGCCACGAGCAGTACTTC. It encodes CSARYGSGHEQYF.

CDR3 DNA: TGTGCCAGCAGCACACTAGCGGGAGGGTACACAGATACGCAGTATTTT. This encodes CASSTLAGGYTDTQYF. The chain joins TRBV27 to TRBJ2-3, with 13 nucleotides matching TRBD2. There are 16 residues in the CDR3. CDR1 is MNHEY, CDR2 SMNVEV, per germline (reference sequence). The junction had 5 bases not matched to a gene; V was cut back by 6 bases and J by 2 bases.

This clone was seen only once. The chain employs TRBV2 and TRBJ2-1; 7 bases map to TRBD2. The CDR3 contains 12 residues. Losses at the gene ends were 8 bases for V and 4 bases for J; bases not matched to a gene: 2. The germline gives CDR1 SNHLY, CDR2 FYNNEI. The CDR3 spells CASGTTYNEQFF. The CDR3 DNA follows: TGTGCCAGCGGGACTACTTACAATGAGCAGTTCTTC.

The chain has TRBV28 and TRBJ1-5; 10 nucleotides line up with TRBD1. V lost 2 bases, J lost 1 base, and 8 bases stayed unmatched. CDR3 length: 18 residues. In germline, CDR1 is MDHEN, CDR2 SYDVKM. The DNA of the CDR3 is TGTGCCAGCAGTTTAACCGGGACAGGGGTTGGAAGCAATCAGCCCCAGCATTTT. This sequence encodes CASSLTGTGVGSNQPQHF. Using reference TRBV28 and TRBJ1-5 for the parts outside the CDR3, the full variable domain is DVKVTQSSRYLVKRTGEKVFLECVQDMDHENMFWYRQDPGLGLRLIYFSYDVKMKEKGDIPEGYSVSREKKERFSLILESASTNQTSMYLCASSLTGTGVGSNQPQHFGDGTRLSIL.

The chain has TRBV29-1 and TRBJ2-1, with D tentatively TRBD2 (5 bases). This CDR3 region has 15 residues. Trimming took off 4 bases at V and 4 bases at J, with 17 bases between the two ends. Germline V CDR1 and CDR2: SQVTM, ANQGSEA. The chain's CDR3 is CSVVSVATIYNEQFF. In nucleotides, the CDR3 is TGCAGCGTTGTTAGCGTAGCGACCATTTACAATGAGCAGTTCTTC.

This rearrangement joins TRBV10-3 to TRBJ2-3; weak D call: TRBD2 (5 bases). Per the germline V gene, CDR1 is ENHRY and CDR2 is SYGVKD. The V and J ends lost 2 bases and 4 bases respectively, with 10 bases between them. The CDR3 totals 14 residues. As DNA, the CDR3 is TGTGCCATCAGTGAGCCAGGACTTTCAGATACGCAGTATTTT. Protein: CAISEPGLSDTQYF.

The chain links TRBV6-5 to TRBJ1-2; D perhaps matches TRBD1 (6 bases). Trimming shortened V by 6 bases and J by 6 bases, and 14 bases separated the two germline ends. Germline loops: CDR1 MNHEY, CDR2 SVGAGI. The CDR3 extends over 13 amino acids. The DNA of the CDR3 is TGTGCCAGCAGACCCGGACAGAGAGATGGCTACACCTTC. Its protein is CASRPGQRDGYTF.

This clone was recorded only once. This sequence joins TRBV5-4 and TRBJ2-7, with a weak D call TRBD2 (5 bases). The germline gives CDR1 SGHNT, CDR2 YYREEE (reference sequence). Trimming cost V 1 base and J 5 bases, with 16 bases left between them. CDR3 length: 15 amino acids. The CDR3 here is CASSLRLEGNHEQYF. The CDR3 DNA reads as TGTGCCAGCAGCTTGAGGTTAGAGGGTAACCACGAGCAGTACTTC.

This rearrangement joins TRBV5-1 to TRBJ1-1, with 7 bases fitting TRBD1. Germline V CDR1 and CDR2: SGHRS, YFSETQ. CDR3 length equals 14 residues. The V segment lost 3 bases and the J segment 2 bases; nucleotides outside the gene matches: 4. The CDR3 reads CASSYGQANTEAFF. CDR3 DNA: TGCGCCAGCAGCTATGGACAGGCCAACACTGAAGCTTTCTTT. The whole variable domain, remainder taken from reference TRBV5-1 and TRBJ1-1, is KAGVTQTPRYLIKTRGQQVTLSCSPISGHRSVSWYQQTPGQGLQFLFEYFSETQRNKGNFPGRFSGRQFSNSRSEMNVSTLELGDSALYLCASSYGQANTEAFFGQGTRLTVV.

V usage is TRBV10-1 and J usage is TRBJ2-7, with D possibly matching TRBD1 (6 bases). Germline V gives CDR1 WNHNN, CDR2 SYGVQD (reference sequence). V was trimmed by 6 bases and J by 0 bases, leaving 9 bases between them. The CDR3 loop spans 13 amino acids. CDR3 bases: TGCGCCAGCAGCGACAGGTCCTCCTACGAGCAGTACTTC. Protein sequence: CASSDRSSYEQYF.

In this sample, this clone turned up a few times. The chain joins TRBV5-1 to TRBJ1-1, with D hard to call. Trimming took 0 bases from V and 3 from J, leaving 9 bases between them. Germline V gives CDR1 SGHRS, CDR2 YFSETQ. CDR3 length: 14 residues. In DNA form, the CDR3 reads TGCGCCAGCAGCTTGGGAAATGGGGACACTGAAGCTTTCTTT. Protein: CASSLGNGDTEAFF. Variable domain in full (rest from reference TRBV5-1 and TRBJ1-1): KAGVTQTPRYLIKTRGQQVTLSCSPISGHRSVSWYQQTPGQGLQFLFEYFSETQRNKGNFPGRFSGRQFSNSRSEMNVSTLELGDSALYLCASSLGNGDTEAFFGQGTRLTVV.

The CDR3 nucleotides read TGCAGCGTTGGCAGCGGGAGGGCCCACGAGCAGTACTTC. Its protein is CSVGSGRAHEQYF. This chain joins TRBV29-1 and TRBJ2-7, with TRBD2 identical over 10 bases. Germline CDR1 reads SQVTM; CDR2 reads ANQGSEA. J was trimmed by 5 bases and V by 4 bases; bases with no gene match: 5. CDR3 length: 13 residues.

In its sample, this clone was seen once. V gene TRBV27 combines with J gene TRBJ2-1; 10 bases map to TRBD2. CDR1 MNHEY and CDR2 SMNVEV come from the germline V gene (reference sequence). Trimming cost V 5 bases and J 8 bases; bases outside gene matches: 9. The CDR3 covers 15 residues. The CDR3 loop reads CASSRSGRVNDEQFF. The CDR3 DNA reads TGTGCCAGCAGTCGGAGCGGGAGGGTGAACGATGAGCAGTTCTTC.

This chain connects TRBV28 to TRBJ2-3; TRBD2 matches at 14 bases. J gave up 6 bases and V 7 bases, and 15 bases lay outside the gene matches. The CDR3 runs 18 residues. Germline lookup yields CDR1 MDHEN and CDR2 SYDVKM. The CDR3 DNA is TGTGCCAGCACCTCCCCCGGGACTAGCGGGAGAGGGGGGGATACGCAGTATTTT. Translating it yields CASTSPGTSGRGGDTQYF.

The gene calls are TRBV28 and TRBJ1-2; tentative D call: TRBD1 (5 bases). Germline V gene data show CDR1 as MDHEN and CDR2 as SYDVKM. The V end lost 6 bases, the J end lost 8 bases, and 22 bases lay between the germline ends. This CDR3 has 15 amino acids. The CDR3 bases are TGTGCCAGCAGACAAGGGGACCTTTTGTCCAAGGGCTACACCTTC. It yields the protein CASRQGDLLSKGYTF.

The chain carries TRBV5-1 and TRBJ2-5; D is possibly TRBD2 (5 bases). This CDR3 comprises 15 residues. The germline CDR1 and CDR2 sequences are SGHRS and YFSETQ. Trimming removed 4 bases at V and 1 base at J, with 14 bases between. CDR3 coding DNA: TGCGCCAGCAGCCAAGACGTAGGACTCCAAGAGACCCAGTACTTC. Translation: CASSQDVGLQETQYF.

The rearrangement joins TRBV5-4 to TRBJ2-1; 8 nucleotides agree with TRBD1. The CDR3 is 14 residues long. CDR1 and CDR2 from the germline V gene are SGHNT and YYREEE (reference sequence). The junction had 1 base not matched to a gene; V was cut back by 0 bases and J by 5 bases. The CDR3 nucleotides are TGTGCCAGCAGCTTGGACAGGGGGGACAATGAGCAGTTCTTC. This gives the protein CASSLDRGDNEQFF. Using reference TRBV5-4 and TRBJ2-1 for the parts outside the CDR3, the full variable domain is ETGVTQSPTHLIKTRGQQVTLRCSSQSGHNTVSWYQQALGQGPQFIFQYYREEENGRGNFPPRFSGLQFPNYSSELNVNALELDDSALYLCASSLDRGDNEQFFGPGTRLTVL.

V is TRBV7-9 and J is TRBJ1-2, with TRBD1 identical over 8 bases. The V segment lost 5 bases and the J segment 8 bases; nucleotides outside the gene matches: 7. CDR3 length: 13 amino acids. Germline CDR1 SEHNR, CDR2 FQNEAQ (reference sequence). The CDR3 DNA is TGTGCCAGCAGCCCCGCAGGGGGCGGCGGCTACACCTTC. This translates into CASSPAGGGGYTF.

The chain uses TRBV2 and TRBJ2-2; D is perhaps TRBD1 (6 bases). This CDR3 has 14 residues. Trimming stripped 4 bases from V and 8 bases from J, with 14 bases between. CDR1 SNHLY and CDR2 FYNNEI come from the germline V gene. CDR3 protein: CASSGTVQRGELFF. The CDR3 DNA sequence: TGTGCCAGCAGTGGGACAGTCCAACGTGGGGAGCTGTTTTTT.

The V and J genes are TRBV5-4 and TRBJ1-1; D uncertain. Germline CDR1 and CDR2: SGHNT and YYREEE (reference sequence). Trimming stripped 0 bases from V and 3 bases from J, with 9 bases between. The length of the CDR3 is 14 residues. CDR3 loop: CASSLVPLDTEAFF. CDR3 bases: TGTGCCAGCAGCTTGGTACCGTTGGACACTGAAGCTTTCTTT.

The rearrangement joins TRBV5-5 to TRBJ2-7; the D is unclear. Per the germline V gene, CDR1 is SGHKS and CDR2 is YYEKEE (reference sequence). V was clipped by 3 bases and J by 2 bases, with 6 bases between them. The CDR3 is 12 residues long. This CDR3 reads CASSSNTYEQYF. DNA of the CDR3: TGTGCCAGCAGCTCAAATACCTACGAGCAGTACTTC.

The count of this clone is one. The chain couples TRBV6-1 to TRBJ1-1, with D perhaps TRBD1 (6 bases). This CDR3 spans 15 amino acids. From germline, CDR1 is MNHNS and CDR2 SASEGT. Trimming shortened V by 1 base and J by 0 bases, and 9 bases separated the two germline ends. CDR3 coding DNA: TGTGCCAGCAGTGAAGTCGGGGACATGAACACTGAAGCTTTCTTT. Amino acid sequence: CASSEVGDMNTEAFF.

CDR3 nucleotide sequence: TGCGCCAGCAGCTTGGAGGGGATCGAAAAACTGTTTTTT. The encoded protein is CASSLEGIEKLFF. The chain links TRBV5-1 to TRBJ1-4, with D maybe TRBD1 (5 bases). Germline V CDR1 and CDR2: SGHRS, YFSETQ. V shed 0 bases and J shed 8 bases, with 8 bases lying between them. The CDR3 is made up of 13 amino acids.